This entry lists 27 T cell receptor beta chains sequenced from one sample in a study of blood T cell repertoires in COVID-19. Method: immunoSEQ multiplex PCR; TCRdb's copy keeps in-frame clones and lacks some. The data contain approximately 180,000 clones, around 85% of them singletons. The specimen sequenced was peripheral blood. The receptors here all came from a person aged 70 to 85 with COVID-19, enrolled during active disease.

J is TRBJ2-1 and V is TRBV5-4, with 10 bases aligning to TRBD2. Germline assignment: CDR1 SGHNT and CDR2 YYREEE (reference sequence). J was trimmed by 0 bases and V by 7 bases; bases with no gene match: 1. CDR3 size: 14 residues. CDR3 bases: TGTGCCAGCGGACTAGCGGACTCCTACAATGAGCAGTTCTTC. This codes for CASGLADSYNEQFF. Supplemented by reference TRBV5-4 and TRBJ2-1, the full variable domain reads ETGVTQSPTHLIKTRGQQVTLRCSSQSGHNTVSWYQQALGQGPQFIFQYYREEENGRGNFPPRFSGLQFPNYSSELNVNALELDDSALYLCASGLADSYNEQFFGPGTRLTVL.

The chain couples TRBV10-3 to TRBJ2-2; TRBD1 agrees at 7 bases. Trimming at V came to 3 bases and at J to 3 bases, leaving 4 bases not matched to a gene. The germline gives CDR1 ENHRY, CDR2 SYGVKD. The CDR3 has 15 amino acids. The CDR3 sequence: CAISEQGSYTGELFF. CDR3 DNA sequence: TGTGCCATCAGTGAACAGGGGTCTTACACCGGGGAGCTGTTTTTT.

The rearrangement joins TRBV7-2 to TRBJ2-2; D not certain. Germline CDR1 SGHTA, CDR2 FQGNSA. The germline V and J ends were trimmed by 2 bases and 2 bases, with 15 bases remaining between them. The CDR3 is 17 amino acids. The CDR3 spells CASSLHVLGFNTGELFF. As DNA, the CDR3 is TGTGCCAGCAGCTTACACGTCCTAGGTTTTAACACCGGGGAGCTGTTTTTT. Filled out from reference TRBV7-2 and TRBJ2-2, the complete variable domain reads GAGVSQSPSNKVTEKGKDVELRCDPISGHTALYWYRQSLGQGLEFLIYFQGNSAPDKSGLPSDRFSAERTGGSVSTLTIQRTQQEDSAVYLCASSLHVLGFNTGELFFGEGSRLTVL.

This CDR3 is CASSVCPRNQNCEQYF. As DNA, the CDR3 is TGTGCCAGCAGCGTGTGTCCCCGCAACCAGAATTGCGAGCAGTACTTC. The chain recombines TRBV9 with TRBJ2-7; D unclear. This CDR3 is built from 16 residues. The V gene's germline CDR1 is SGDLS and CDR2 YYNGEE. V lost 2 bases and J lost 6, with 21 bases in between.

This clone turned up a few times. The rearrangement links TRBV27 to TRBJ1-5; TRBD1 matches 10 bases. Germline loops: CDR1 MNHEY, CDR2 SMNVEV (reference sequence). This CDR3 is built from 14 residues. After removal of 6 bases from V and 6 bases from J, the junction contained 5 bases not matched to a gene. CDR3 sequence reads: CASSRTGGRQPQHF. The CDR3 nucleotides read TGTGCCAGCAGCCGGACAGGGGGGCGTCAGCCCCAGCATTTT.

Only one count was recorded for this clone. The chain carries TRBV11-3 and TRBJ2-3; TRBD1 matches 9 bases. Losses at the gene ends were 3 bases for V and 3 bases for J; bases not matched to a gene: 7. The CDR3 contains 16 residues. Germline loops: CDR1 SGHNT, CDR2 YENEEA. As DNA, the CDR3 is TGTGCCAGCAGCTTTCGTACCGGGACAGGGACAGATACGCAGTATTTT. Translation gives CASSFRTGTGTDTQYF. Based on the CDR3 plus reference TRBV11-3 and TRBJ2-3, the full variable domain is EAGVVQSPRYKIIEKKQPVAFWCNPISGHNTLYWYLQNLGQGPELLIRYENEEAVDDSQLPKDRFSAERLKGVDSTLKIQPAELGDSAVYLCASSFRTGTGTDTQYFGPGTRLTVL.

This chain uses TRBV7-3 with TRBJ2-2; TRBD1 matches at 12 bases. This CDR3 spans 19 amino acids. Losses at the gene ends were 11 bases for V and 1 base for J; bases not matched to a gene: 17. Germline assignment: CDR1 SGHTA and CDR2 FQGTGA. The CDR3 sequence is CARSPRDRGLYLNTGELFF. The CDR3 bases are TGTGCCCGATCGCCCCGGGACAGGGGGCTCTATCTGAACACCGGGGAGCTGTTTTTT.

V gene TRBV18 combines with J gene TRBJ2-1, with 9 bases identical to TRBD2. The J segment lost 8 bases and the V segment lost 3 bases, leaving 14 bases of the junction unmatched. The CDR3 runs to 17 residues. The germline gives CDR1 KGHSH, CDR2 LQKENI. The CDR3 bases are TGTGCCAGCTCACCGGTCACTAGCGGGCTCGCCGGGGATGAGCAGTTCTTC. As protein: CASSPVTSGLAGDEQFF.

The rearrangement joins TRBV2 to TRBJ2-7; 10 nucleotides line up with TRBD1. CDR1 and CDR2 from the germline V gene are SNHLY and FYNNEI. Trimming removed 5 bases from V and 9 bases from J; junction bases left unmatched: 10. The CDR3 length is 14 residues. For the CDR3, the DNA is TGTGCCAGCAGTCTGGACAGGGGGGTGGAGGTGCAGTACTTC. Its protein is CASSLDRGVEVQYF. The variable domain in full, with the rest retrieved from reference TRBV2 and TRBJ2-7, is EPEVTQTPSHQVTQMGQEVILRCVPISNHLYFYWYRQILGQKVEFLVSFYNNEISEKSEIFDDQFSVERPDGSNFTLKIRSTKLEDSAMYFCASSLDRGVEVQYFGPGTRLTVT.

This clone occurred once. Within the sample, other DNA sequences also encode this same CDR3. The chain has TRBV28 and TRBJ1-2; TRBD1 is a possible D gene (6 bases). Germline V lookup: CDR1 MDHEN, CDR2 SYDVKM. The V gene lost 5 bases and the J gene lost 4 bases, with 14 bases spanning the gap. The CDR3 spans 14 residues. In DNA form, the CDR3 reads TGTGCCAGCAGTCCTCCAACAGGGCGCTATGGCTACACCTTC. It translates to CASSPPTGRYGYTF.

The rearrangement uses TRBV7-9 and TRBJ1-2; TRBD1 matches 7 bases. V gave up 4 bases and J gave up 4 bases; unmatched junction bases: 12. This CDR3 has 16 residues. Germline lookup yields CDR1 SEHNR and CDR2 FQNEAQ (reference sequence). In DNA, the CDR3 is TGTGCCAGCAGCTCAGACAGGGCGCGGGGTGGCTATGGCTACACCTTC. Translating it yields CASSSDRARGGYGYTF.

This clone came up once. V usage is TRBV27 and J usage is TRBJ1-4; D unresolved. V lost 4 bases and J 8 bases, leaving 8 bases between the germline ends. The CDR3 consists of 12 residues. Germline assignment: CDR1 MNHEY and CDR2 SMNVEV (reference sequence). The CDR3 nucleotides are TGTGCCAGCAGTTCAGGTAGAGAAAAACTGTTTTTT. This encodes CASSSGREKLFF. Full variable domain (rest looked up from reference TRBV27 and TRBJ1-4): EAQVTQNPRYLITVTGKKLTVTCSQNMNHEYMSWYRQDPGLGLRQIYYSMNVEVTDKGDVPEGYKVSRKEKRNFPLILESPSPNQTSLYFCASSSGREKLFFGSGTQLSVL.

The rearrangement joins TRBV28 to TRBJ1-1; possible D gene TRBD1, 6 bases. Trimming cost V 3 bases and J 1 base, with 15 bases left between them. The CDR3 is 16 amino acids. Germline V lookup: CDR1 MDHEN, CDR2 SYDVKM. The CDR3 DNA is TGTGCCAGCAGTTTCACGCCGGGGACATCGAACACTGAAGCTTTCTTT. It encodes CASSFTPGTSNTEAFF.

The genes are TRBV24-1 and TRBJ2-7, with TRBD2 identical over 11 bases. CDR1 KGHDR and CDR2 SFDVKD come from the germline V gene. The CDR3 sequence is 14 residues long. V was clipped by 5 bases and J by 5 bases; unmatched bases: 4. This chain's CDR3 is CATSGTSGSNEQYF. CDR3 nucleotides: TGTGCCACCAGTGGCACTAGCGGGAGCAACGAGCAGTACTTC.

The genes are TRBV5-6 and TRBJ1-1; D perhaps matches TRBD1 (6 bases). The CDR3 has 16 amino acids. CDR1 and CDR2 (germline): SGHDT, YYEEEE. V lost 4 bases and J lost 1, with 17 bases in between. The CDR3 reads CASSPRGGRRNTEAFF. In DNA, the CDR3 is TGTGCCAGCAGCCCCCGGGGGGGGCGCAGGAACACTGAAGCTTTCTTT.

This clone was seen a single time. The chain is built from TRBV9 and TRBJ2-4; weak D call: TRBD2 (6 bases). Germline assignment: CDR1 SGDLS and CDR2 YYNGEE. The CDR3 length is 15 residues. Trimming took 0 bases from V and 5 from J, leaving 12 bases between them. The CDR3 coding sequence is TGTGCCAGCAGCGTAGAAGGGCGGAGGGAAAACATTCAGTACTTC. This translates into CASSVEGRRENIQYF.

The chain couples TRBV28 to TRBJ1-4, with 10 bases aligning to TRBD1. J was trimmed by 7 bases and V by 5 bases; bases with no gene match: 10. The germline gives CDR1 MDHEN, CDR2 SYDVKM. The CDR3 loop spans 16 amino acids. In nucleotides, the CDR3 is TGTGCCAGCAGTATTCCGTGGGGGACAGGGGTTGAAAAACTGTTTTTT. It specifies CASSIPWGTGVEKLFF.

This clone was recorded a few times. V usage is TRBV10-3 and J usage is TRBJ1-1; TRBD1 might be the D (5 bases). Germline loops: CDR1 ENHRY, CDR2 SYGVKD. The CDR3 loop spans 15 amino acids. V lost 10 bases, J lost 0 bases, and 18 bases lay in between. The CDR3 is CATNPSKQVNTEAFF. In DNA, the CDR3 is TGTGCCACCAACCCCTCTAAACAGGTGAACACTGAAGCTTTCTTT.

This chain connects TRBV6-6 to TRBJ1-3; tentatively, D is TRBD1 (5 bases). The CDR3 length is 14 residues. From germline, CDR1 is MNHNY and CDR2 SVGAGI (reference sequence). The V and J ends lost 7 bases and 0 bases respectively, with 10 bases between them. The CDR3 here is CASMGGFSGNTIYF. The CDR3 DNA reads TGTGCCAGCATGGGGGGGTTCTCTGGAAACACCATATATTTT.

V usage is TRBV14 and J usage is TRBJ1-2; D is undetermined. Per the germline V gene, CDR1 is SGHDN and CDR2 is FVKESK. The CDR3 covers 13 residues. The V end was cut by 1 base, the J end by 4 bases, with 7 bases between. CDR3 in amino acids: CASSQVFGYGYTF. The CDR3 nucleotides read TGTGCCAGCAGCCAAGTGTTCGGCTATGGCTACACCTTC.

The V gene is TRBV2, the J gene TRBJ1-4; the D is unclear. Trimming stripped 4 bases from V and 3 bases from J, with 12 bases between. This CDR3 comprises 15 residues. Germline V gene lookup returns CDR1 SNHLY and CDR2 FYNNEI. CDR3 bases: TGTGCCAGCAGTGTCGGGTACGGTCCTAATGAAAAACTGTTTTTT. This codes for CASSVGYGPNEKLFF.

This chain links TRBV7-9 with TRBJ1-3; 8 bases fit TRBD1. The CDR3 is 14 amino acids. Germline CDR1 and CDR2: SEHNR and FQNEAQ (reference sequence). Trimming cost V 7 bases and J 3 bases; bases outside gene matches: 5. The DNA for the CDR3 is TGTGCCAGCATCGACAGGGGAGGTGGAAACACCATATATTTT. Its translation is CASIDRGGGNTIYF. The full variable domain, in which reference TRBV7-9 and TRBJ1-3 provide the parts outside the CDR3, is DTGVSQNPRHKITKRGQNVTFRCDPISEHNRLYWYRQTLGQGPEFLTYFQNEAQLEKSRLLSDRFSAERPKGSFSTLEIQRTEQGDSAMYLCASIDRGGGNTIYFGEGSWLTVV.

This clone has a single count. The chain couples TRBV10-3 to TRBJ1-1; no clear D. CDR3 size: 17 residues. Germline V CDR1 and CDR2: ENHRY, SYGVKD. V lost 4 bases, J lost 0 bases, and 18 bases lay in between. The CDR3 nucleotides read TGTGCCATCAGTGGAGGGCCTGTCGGGCAGTTGAACACTGAAGCTTTCTTT. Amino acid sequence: CAISGGPVGQLNTEAFF.

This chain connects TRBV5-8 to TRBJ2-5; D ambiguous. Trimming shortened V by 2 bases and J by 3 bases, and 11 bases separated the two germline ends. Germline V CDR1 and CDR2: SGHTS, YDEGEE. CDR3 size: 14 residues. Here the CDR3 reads CASSFRGFEETQYF. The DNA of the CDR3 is TGTGCCAGCAGCTTTCGAGGCTTCGAAGAGACCCAGTACTTC. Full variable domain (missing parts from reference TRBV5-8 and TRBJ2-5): EAGVTQSPTHLIKTRGQQATLRCSPISGHTSVYWYQQALGLGLQFLLWYDEGEERNRGNFPPRFSGRQFPNYSSELNVNALELEDSALYLCASSFRGFEETQYFGPGTRLLVL.

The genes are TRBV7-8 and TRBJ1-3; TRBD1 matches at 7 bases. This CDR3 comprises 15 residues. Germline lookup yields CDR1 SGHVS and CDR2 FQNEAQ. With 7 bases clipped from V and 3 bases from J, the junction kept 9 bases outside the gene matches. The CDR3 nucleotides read TGTGCCAGCACCGTTGAGGGGGCATTTGGAAACACCATATATTTT. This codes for CASTVEGAFGNTIYF.

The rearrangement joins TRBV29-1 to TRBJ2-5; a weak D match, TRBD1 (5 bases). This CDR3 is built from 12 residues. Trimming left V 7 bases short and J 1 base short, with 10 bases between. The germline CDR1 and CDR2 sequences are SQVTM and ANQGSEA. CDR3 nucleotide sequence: TGCAGCGCAGAAAGGGGCCAAGAGACCCAGTACTTC. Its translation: CSAERGQETQYF.

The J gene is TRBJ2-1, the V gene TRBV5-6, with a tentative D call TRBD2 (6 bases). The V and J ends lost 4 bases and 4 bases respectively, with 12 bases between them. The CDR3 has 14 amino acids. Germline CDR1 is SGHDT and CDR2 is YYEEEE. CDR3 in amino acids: CASSTPGTYNEQFF. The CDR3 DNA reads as TGTGCCAGCAGCACCCCCGGGACTTACAATGAGCAGTTCTTC. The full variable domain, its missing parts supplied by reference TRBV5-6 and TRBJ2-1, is DAGVTQSPTHLIKTRGQQVTLRCSPKSGHDTVSWYQQALGQGPQFIFQYYEEEERQRGNFPDRFSGHQFPNYSSELNVNALLLGDSALYLCASSTPGTYNEQFFGPGTRLTVL.